This TCR beta chain was observed in a study of vaccination effects on CD4 cells after COVID-19. With respect to this clone: Its antigen is still unknown.

Within the ViraFEST assay, antigen-specific CD4+ T cells underwent expansion with viral peptide pools prior to sequencing. The culture ran for approximately 10 days, and then CD4+ T cells were isolated. Vaccinees lacked prior SARS-CoV-2 infection and tested negative for nucleocapsid antibodies. TCRdb keeps only in-frame clones here, not all; method: immunoSEQ multiplex PCR. This sample yields around 63,000 clones, of which over 70% are seen a single time; about 3.7% belongs to the top ten. There are 12 residues in the CDR3. Germline assignment: CDR1 LNHDA and CDR2 SQIVND (reference sequence). Trimming stripped 3 bases from V and 6 bases from J, with 5 bases between.

The clonotype comes from a human donor who received a COVID-19 vaccine. The gene calls are TRBV19 and TRBJ2-2; TRBD2 is a possible D gene (5 bases). The sample here was CD4+ T cells from PBMCs cultured with HCoV-OC43 spike peptides, taken before COVID-19 vaccination. This sample's subset: HCoV-OC43 spike overlapping peptide pool stimulation. The CDR3 loop reads CASSMEAGELFF. The CDR3 DNA is TGTGCCAGTAGTATGGAGGCCGGGGAGCTGTTTTTT. The entire variable domain, with the rest obtained from reference TRBV19 and TRBJ2-2, is as follows: DGGITQSPKYLFRKEGQNVTLSCEQNLNHDAMYWYRQDPGQGLRLIYYSQIVNDFQKGDIAEGYSVSREKKESFPLTVTSAQKNPTAFYLCASSMEAGELFFGEGSRLTVL.